A selection of T cell receptor beta chains follows, all from one sample in a study of T cell responses to AZD1222 COVID-19 vaccine. This table comes from immunoSEQ multiplex PCR, and its TCRdb copy is limited to in-frame clones, with some not included. The sample yields 150,000 or so clones, about 89% seen once. The sample was peripheral blood, taken 28 days after the second AZD1222 dose. The receptors stem from an adult who received the AZD1222 COVID-19 vaccine. CDR3s include the opening cysteine and the closing phenylalanine or tryptophan. A D gene is named only where the DNA matches it firmly. A clone size is listed for some rows: how often the clone was seen (once, few, many), or a class if it is expanded.

abundance: once; j_gene: TRBJ2-7; len: 12; v_gene: TRBV28; d_gene: .; CDR3nt: TGTGCCAGCAGTTTCTTATTCTACGAGCAGTACTTC; CDR3aa: CASSFLFYEQYF
abundance: once; j_gene: TRBJ1-1; len: 13; v_gene: TRBV12-3/TRBV12-4; d_gene: .; CDR3nt: TGTGCCAGCAGCGGTGAGGGGGGCCCTGAAGCTTTCTTT; CDR3aa: CASSGEGGPEAFF
abundance: .; j_gene: TRBJ1-1; len: 13; v_gene: TRBV7-9; d_gene: .; CDR3nt: TGTGCCAGCAGCCGCGAGGCGGGGAGAGTAGCTTTCTTT; CDR3aa: CASSREAGRVAFF
abundance: .; j_gene: TRBJ2-1; len: 14; v_gene: TRBV28; d_gene: TRBD2; CDR3nt: TGTGCCAGCAATTCGCGGACTAGTCTCTATGAGCAGTTCTTC; CDR3aa: CASNSRTSLYEQFF
abundance: .; j_gene: TRBJ2-2; len: 16; v_gene: TRBV28; d_gene: .; CDR3nt: TGTGCCAGCACCTCCTCGGTCCAACGGAACACCGGGGAGCTGTTTTTT; CDR3aa: CASTSSVQRNTGELFF
abundance: .; j_gene: TRBJ1-4; len: 12; v_gene: TRBV27; d_gene: .; CDR3nt: TGTGCCACTCTGGGGGGCTCGGGAAAACTGTTTTTT; CDR3aa: CATLGGSGKLFF
abundance: once; j_gene: TRBJ2-3; len: 13; v_gene: TRBV7-2; d_gene: .; CDR3nt: TGTGCCAGCAGCTTAAGTTTCCCGGATACGCAGTATTTT; CDR3aa: CASSLSFPDTQYF
abundance: .; j_gene: TRBJ2-1; len: 15; v_gene: TRBV9; d_gene: TRBD2; CDR3nt: TGTGCCAGCAGCGGACTGGGACTAGCGGGAGGTGAGCAGTTCTTC; CDR3aa: CASSGLGLAGGEQFF
abundance: .; j_gene: TRBJ1-2; len: 15; v_gene: TRBV6-5; d_gene: TRBD1; CDR3nt: TGTGCCAGCGTCCCCTGGCCGACAGGGGCCTATGGCTACACCTTC; CDR3aa: CASVPWPTGAYGYTF
abundance: .; j_gene: TRBJ2-1; len: 14; v_gene: TRBV10-3; d_gene: TRBD2; CDR3nt: TGTGCCATCAGGGGGACTAGCGCAAACAATGAGCAGTTCTTC; CDR3aa: CAIRGTSANNEQFF
abundance: .; j_gene: TRBJ2-1; len: 16; v_gene: TRBV10-3; d_gene: TRBD2; CDR3nt: TGTGCCATCAGTTCGTCTAGCGGGGGGGATGGCGATGAGCAGTTCTTC; CDR3aa: CAISSSSGGDGDEQFF
abundance: .; j_gene: TRBJ2-1; len: 15; v_gene: TRBV28; d_gene: TRBD2; CDR3nt: TGTGCCAGCAGTTTGACGGGGAGGGGTTCGCATGAGCAGTTCTTC; CDR3aa: CASSLTGRGSHEQFF
abundance: .; j_gene: TRBJ1-1; len: 14; v_gene: TRBV28; d_gene: .; CDR3nt: TGTGCCAGCAGTTTGGGTGCAGGGGTTACTGAAGCTTTCTTT; CDR3aa: CASSLGAGVTEAFF
abundance: .; j_gene: TRBJ1-5; len: 16; v_gene: TRBV6-2/TRBV6-3; d_gene: .; CDR3nt: TGTGCCAGCAGTTACTATCCTGGGGCAGTCAATCAGCCCCAGCATTTT; CDR3aa: CASSYYPGAVNQPQHF
abundance: .; j_gene: TRBJ2-3; len: 17; v_gene: TRBV5-1; d_gene: TRBD1; CDR3nt: TGCGCCAGCAGCTTGTCCCTGGGACAGGGGTTTTCGAATACGCAGTATTTT; CDR3aa: CASSLSLGQGFSNTQYF
abundance: .; j_gene: TRBJ1-6; len: 11; v_gene: TRBV23-1; d_gene: .; CDR3nt: TGCGCCAGCAGCCATAATTCACCCCTCCACTTT; CDR3aa: CASSHNSPLHF
abundance: .; j_gene: TRBJ1-3; len: 13; v_gene: TRBV2; d_gene: .; CDR3nt: TGTGCCAGCAGTATCTACAGGGAAAACACCATATATTTT; CDR3aa: CASSIYRENTIYF
abundance: .; j_gene: TRBJ1-6; len: 16; v_gene: TRBV5-8; d_gene: TRBD1; CDR3nt: TGTGCCAGCAGCTTGGAAACTGGGACAGGGAGATCACCCCTCCACTTT; CDR3aa: CASSLETGTGRSPLHF
abundance: .; j_gene: TRBJ1-2; len: 13; v_gene: TRBV27; d_gene: TRBD1; CDR3nt: TGTGCCAGCAGTTCGGGACAGGCGGCGGGCTACACCTTC; CDR3aa: CASSSGQAAGYTF
abundance: .; j_gene: TRBJ2-7; len: 14; v_gene: TRBV28; d_gene: .; CDR3nt: TGTGCCAGCATGAAAACCGGGACACGCTACGAGCAGTACTTC; CDR3aa: CASMKTGTRYEQYF
abundance: .; j_gene: TRBJ1-1; len: 15; v_gene: TRBV11-1; d_gene: .; CDR3nt: TGTGCCAGCAGCGCATACAGGGTCTCGCGCACTGAAGCTTTCTTT; CDR3aa: CASSAYRVSRTEAFF
abundance: .; j_gene: TRBJ2-3; len: 16; v_gene: TRBV27; d_gene: TRBD2; CDR3nt: TGTGCCAGCAGTTTATACAGCGGGGGGGGCACAGATACGCAGTATTTT; CDR3aa: CASSLYSGGGTDTQYF